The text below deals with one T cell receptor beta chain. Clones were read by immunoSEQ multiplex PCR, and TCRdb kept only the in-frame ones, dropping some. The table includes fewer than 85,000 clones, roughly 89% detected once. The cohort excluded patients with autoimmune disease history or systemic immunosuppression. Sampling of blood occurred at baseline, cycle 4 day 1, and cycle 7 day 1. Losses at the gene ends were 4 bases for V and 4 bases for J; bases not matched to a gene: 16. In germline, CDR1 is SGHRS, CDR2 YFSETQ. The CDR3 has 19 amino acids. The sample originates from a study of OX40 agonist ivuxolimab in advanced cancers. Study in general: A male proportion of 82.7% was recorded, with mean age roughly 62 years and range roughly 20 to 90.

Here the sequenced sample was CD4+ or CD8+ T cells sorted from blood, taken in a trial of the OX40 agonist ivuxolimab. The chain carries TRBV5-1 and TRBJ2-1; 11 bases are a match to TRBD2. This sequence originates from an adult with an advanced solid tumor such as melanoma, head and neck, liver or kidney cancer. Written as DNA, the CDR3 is TGCGCCAGCAGCCCGTTTCCCGAAGGGACTAGCGGACCTTACAATGAGCAGTTCTTC. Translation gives CASSPFPEGTSGPYNEQFF.